These T cell receptor beta chains were read from a single sample in a study of metastatic and nonmetastatic thyroid tumors. With MiXCR, TCRdb reprocessed the PCR reads. The data hold around 12,000 clones, with about an eighth observed a single time. The sample consisted of blood. The receptors originated from a female donor with papillary thyroid cancer or a benign thyroid nodule (not recorded which). Some clones in this sample may be carry-over from other donors' samples. Both conserved end residues are part of each CDR3.

TRBV19	TRBJ2-2	CATTPDYNTGELFF
TRBV2	TRBJ2-4	CASSEALGERNIQYF
TRBV28	TRBJ1-3	CASSFGISGNTIYF
TRBV6-2/TRBV6-3	TRBJ1-2	CASSPQGRGNYGYTF
TRBV5-6	TRBJ1-1	CASTISGGRAFF
TRBV2	TRBJ2-5	CASSLTDQETQYF
TRBV12-3/TRBV12-4	TRBJ1-2	CASSPQDYGYTF
TRBV9	TRBJ2-7	CASSVGSAPYEQYF
TRBV28	TRBJ1-2	CASRSLQKYYGYTF
TRBV12-3/TRBV12-4	TRBJ2-1	CASFDRVTYNEQFF
TRBV18	TRBJ1-2	CASSPPAGNNGYTF
TRBV15	TRBJ2-2	CATSRDWAGELFF
TRBV6-1	TRBJ1-5	CASSSLVSDQPQHF